Sequencing of this TCR beta chain was carried out in a study of Ad26.COV2.S vaccination and SARS-CoV-2 variants. Study-wide context: Enrolled in COV1001, the donor was in the Ad26.COV2.S trial arm, which received the vaccine. Recipients of Ad26.COV2.S got it intramuscularly, once or twice 56 days apart.

The assay was immunoSEQ multiplex PCR, and TCRdb's table has in-frame clones only and misses some. The profile shows about 400,000 clones, approximately 90% of them singletons. CDR1 and CDR2 (germline): WNHNN, SYGVQD (reference sequence). The CDR3 spans 19 residues. The V gene lost 7 bases and the J gene lost 11 bases, with 38 bases spanning the gap. With regard to this clone: Its antigen is not known.

Documented treatment: about 20 received Ad26.COV2.S at low or high dose, single or two shots; about 5 received placebo; per-sample allocation not given. Material that was analyzed had been drawn on day 63 after the first vaccine or placebo injection. Regarding the study as a whole: Vaccine recipients posted higher spike-specific TCR breadth than their placebo counterparts. Quantification of TCR breadth and depth may have yielded underestimates of total T cell responses.

The sequencing here drew on peripheral blood, taken in a trial of Ad26.COV2.S vaccine versus placebo. This chain links TRBV10-1 with TRBJ1-1; the D is unclear. This TCR derives from a person between 18 and 65 years old who received the Ad26.COV2.S COVID-19 vaccine or a placebo. The DNA for the CDR3 is TGCGCCAGCAACCCAAAGGGCCGGTCAGGACGTCCCGTTATGAGTGTGGCTTTCTTT. Protein sequence: CASNPKGRSGRPVMSVAFF.